Shown below are 17 T cell receptor beta chains from a single sample sequenced in a study of blood T cells in healthy people across ages. Together with a sample-barcoded 5' primer, a J-beta primer mix was included in a second PCR lasting 7 to 11 cycles. TCRdb re-derived calls from the 5' RACE reads in MiXCR, one entry per CDR3 protein. Here the sample spans around 1,600,000 distinct CDR3 sequences, roughly two fifths being singletons. Sequences were obtained from blood. The receptor set was obtained from a woman under 30 in good health.

This clonotype showed up just a few times. The chain employs TRBV29-1 and TRBJ1-2; the D is unclear. Germline V gene lookup returns CDR1 SQVTM and CDR2 ANQGSEA. The V end was cut by 3 bases, the J end by 0 bases, with 11 bases between. The CDR3 consists of 14 residues. The CDR3 DNA follows: TGCAGCGTTGATCTGGGCAGGTCTAACTATGGCTACACCTTC. It codes for CSVDLGRSNYGYTF.

The chain has TRBV11-2 and TRBJ2-3; no reliable D call. This CDR3 spans 16 amino acids. Germline lookup yields CDR1 SGHAT and CDR2 FQNNGV. V was clipped by 3 bases and J by 2 bases, with 15 bases between them. CDR3 sequence: CASSLRLASVTDTQYF. Written as DNA, the CDR3 is TGTGCCAGCAGCTTGAGATTGGCCTCCGTCACAGATACGCAGTATTTT.

The sample holds a few counts of this clonotype. The rearrangement links TRBV9 to TRBJ2-1; possible D gene TRBD1, 6 bases. Trimming shortened V by 1 base and J by 10 bases, and 9 bases separated the two germline ends. This CDR3 is built from 12 residues. CDR1 SGDLS and CDR2 YYNGEE come from the germline V gene. CDR3 sequence (DNA): TGTGCCAGCAGCGTAACAGGGAAAGAGCAGTTCTTC. Its translation: CASSVTGKEQFF.

For this clonotype: Compared with germline, one end of the junction differs, possibly owing to a read error. The genes are TRBV12-3 or TRBV12-4 and TRBJ2-3; D ambiguous. The CDR3 sequence is 16 residues long. The CDR3 loop reads CASSYGTPLSTDMQYF. CDR3 bases: TGTGCCAGCAGTTACGGAACACCTCTCAGCACAGATATGCAGTATTTT.

J is TRBJ1-4 and V is TRBV20-1; weak D call: TRBD1 (6 bases). Germline CDR1 and CDR2: DFQATT and SNEGSKA (reference sequence). V was clipped by 0 bases and J by 2 bases, with 10 bases between them. The CDR3 runs to 15 residues. The DNA of the CDR3 is TGCAGTGCTAGAGACTACAGGGCGACTAATGAAAAACTGTTTTTT. This translates into CSARDYRATNEKLFF.

The genes are TRBV6-1 and TRBJ2-1; 11 bases fit TRBD2. The tail of the sequence fits TRBJ2-7 better, so the J call may be wrong. CDR1 is MNHNS, CDR2 SASEGT, per germline. This CDR3 has 15 amino acids. CDR3 region: CASSEKLAGVREQYF. The CDR3, as DNA: TGTGCCAGCAGTGAAAAACTAGCGGGAGTTCGAGAGCAGTACTTC.

This clonotype came up a few times. The chain couples TRBV29-1 to TRBJ2-3; 9 positions match TRBD1. This CDR3 comprises 16 residues. With 1 base clipped from V and 5 bases from J, the junction kept 10 bases outside the gene matches. Germline V gene data show CDR1 as SQVTM and CDR2 as ANQGSEA. CDR3 DNA sequence: TGCAGCGTTGAAGGGACGGACAGGGGAAGCGTAGATACGCAGTATTTT. Protein: CSVEGTDRGSVDTQYF.

This clonotype was detected ten times or more. The chain links TRBV5-1 to TRBJ2-3; D is ambiguous. The ends were cut back, 0 bases at V and 2 bases at J, with 10 bases in the middle. The CDR3 is made up of 15 amino acids. Germline V gives CDR1 SGHRS, CDR2 YFSETQ. In DNA, the CDR3 is TGCGCCAGCAGCTTGGCTTGGAAACTCACAGATACGCAGTATTTT. Amino acids: CASSLAWKLTDTQYF.

Remarks on this clonotype: A much larger clone sits a single nucleotide away, making a read error possible. The chain joins TRBV6-5 to TRBJ2-1; 9 nucleotides agree with TRBD1. The CDR3 sequence is 16 residues long. Germline V gene lookup returns CDR1 MNHEY and CDR2 SVGAGI. Losses at the gene ends were 0 bases for V and 8 bases for J; bases not matched to a gene: 8. In DNA form, the CDR3 reads TGTGCCAGCAGTTACTCCGCCGGGACAGGGAGTGATGAGCAGTTCTTC. It encodes CASSYSAGTGSDEQFF.

This rearrangement joins TRBV6-5 to TRBJ2-1; D may match TRBD1 or TRBD2 (5 bases each). V was trimmed by 5 bases and J by 8 bases, leaving 10 bases between them. The CDR3 runs 12 residues. The V gene's germline CDR1 is MNHEY and CDR2 SVGAGI. The CDR3 here is CASSREGDEQFF. The CDR3 region has the DNA TGTGCCAGCAGTCGGGAAGGGGATGAGCAGTTCTTC.

This clonotype was seen just once. The CDR3 DNA reads TGTGCCAGCAGCTTAGCGCAGGGACAGGGGGCCCAGCATTTT. Protein product: CASSLAQGQGAQHF. This rearrangement joins TRBV7-6 to TRBJ1-5, with 11 bases that match TRBD1. The CDR3 covers 14 residues. CDR1 and CDR2 from the germline V gene are SGHVS and FNYEAQ. V shed 0 bases and J 11 bases; nucleotides not matched to a gene: 3.

This sequence joins TRBV3-1 and TRBJ1-2; D might be TRBD1 (5 bases). Germline V lookup: CDR1 LGHDT, CDR2 YNNKEL (reference sequence). Deletions cut 1 base from V and 6 bases from J, with 15 bases between. This CDR3 has 15 amino acids. CDR3: CASSQGPRGTHGYTF. CDR3 in DNA: TGTGCCAGCAGCCAAGGTCCACGGGGGACCCATGGCTACACCTTC.

This chain uses TRBV4-1 with TRBJ2-4; D unclear. The DNA end is a closer match to TRBJ2-7, so the J assignment may be wrong. Germline values: CDR1 MGHRA, CDR2 YSYEKL. CDR3 length: 13 amino acids. In nucleotides, the CDR3 is TGCGCCAGCAGCCCCCCTACTTTGGGCGAGCAGTACTTC. Protein product: CASSPPTLGEQYF.

Comment on this clonotype: Mismatch with germline at one junction end may stem from a read error. The rearrangement uses TRBV9 and TRBJ2-1, with D possibly being TRBD1 or TRBD2 (5 bases each). CDR1 and CDR2 from the germline V gene are SGDLS and YYNGEE. The CDR3 has 15 amino acids. In DNA, the CDR3 is TGTACCAGCAGGAGTGGGGGTGACTCCTACAATGAGCAGTTCTTC. Its protein is CTSRSGGDSYNEQFF.

The rearrangement uses TRBV6-2 or TRBV6-3 and TRBJ2-7; 9 nucleotides match TRBD1. V dropped 2 bases and J dropped 4; count of bases not matched to a gene: 9. This CDR3 contains 16 residues. Germline CDR1 MNHEY, CDR2 SVGEGT. CDR3 sequence (DNA): TGTGCCAGCAGTTACCCCAGTGGGACAGGGAGGTACGAGCAGTACTTC. Residues: CASSYPSGTGRYEQYF.

This clonotype was counted only a few times. The CDR3 loop is CASSQGWSGLATNEQFF. The DNA of the CDR3 is TGTGCCAGCAGCCAAGGTTGGTCGGGACTAGCGACCAATGAGCAGTTCTTC. The chain uses TRBV3-1 and TRBJ2-1; 10 bases align to TRBD2. The CDR3 loop spans 17 amino acids. CDR1 is LGHDT and CDR2 is YNNKEL in the germline V gene (reference sequence). Trimming cost V 1 base and J 6 bases; bases outside gene matches: 9.

The chain couples TRBV6-6 to TRBJ2-3, with 8 bases identical to TRBD2. V lost 0 bases, J lost 1 base, and 6 bases stayed unmatched. Germline loops: CDR1 MNHNY, CDR2 SVGAGI (reference sequence). This CDR3 has 17 residues. As DNA, the CDR3 is TGTGCCAGCAGTTACTCACGCGGGAGGCGGGGCACAGATACGCAGTATTTT. Protein product: CASSYSRGRRGTDTQYF.